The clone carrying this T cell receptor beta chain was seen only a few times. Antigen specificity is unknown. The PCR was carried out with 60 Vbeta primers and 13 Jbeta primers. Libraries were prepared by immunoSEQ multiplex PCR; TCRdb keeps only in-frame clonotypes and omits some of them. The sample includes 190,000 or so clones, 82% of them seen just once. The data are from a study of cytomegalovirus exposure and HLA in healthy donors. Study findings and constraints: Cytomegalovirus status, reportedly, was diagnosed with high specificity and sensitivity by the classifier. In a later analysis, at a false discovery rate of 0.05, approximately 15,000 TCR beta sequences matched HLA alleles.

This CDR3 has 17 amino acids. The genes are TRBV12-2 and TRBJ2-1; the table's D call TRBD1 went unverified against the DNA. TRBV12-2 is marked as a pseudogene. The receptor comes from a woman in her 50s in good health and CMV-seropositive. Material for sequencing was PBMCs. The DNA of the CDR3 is TGTGCAAGTCGCTTAGGACAGGGGGCAGAGGGTCACAATGAGCAGTTCTTC. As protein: CASRLGQGAEGHNEQFF.